This entry is about one T cell receptor beta chain. There is no known antigen for this receptor. Library preparation was by the immunoSEQ multiplex PCR assay. The multiplex PCR relied on a mix of 60 forward primers for TCR Vbeta segments and 13 reverse primers for TCR Jbeta segments. A multiplex PCR assay on genomic DNA amplified the CDR3 region of rearranged TCR beta genes. Amplified TCR beta libraries were sequenced as 87-base-pair reads on the Illumina HiSeq System. The original methods were these. A later analysis counted some 80 million unique TCR beta chains across the 500 to 850 repertoires, and 9.5 million to 11 million of these chains were shared by at least two donors. To remove PCR and sequencing errors, raw reads were error-corrected and collapsed into unique sequences using a nearest-neighbor algorithm that merged closely related sequences. CDR3 sequences were aligned to IMGT reference sequences to assign V, D and J gene segments. For a sequence to be retained, at least a six-nucleotide match to both a V gene segment and a J gene segment was required. A rearrangement counted as productive if the CDR3 had no stop codons and remained in frame with V and J, and every other rearrangement counted as non-productive. CDR3 was defined by IMGT convention, running from the second conserved V-encoded cysteine to the conserved J-encoded phenylalanine. Sequences without an unambiguous match to a single V gene segment were excluded from the earlier analysis of a few hundred of the donors. An earlier analysis of just under 600 of the donors called V segments functional above 56.7% productive rearrangements and segregating when the between-donor standard deviation exceeded 5%. A statistical classification framework was built for diagnosing cytomegalovirus status from the catalog of TCR beta chain sequences. A later analysis assigned V and J genes by comparing TCR nucleotide sequences with IMGT/GENE-DB human TR gene sequences. A later analysis assigned CDR3 sequences and most-parsimonious VDJ recombination scenarios with the TCRdist pipeline. In a later analysis, each TCR beta chain was defined by its CDR3 amino acid sequence together with its V-gene family, and reads without a unique V-gene family were excluded. To address suspected cross-contamination and a sequencing artifact, a later analysis removed 450 to 700 highly shared, low-generation-probability nucleotide sequences. For each public chain, a later analysis derived a clonal expansion index from normalized ranks of inferred template counts within each repertoire. In a later analysis, generation probabilities were computed using a VDJ recombination model fitted to out-of-frame rearrangements, and the results were checked against IGoR. In a later analysis, TCR-TCR, TCR-HLA and TCR-CMV co-occurrence was scored with hypergeometric tests, and a repertoire-size bias correction was applied to TCR pairs. A later analysis estimated false discovery rates by permuting HLA or CMV assignments 20 times. In a later analysis, co-occurring TCRs were grouped with DBSCAN, and TCRdist sequence similarity was added when clustering was performed within HLA-allele-positive subsets. Repertoires with fewer than 30,000 or more than 120,000 public chains, plus five repertoires with anomalous nucleotide sharing, were excluded from co-occurrence clustering. The table was pulled from immuneACCESS by TCRdb, which kept in-frame rearrangements only. Such tables lose some clones; where checked, under half of the loss comes from unresolved V genes, and the rest has no known cause. The DNA gave D and trimming, while V, J and clone size come from that table. This sample's clone table shows approximately 50,000 clones. The top ten constitute 2% to 2.5% of the sample.

This record comes from a study of cytomegalovirus exposure and HLA in healthy donors (dated by TCRdb to the late 2010s). Turning to the overall study: According to an earlier analysis of several hundred of the donors, about 179 million T cells yielded 117 million unique TCR beta sequences and 276 Gb of sequence data. The study aimed to test whether cataloging public T cell receptors could reveal signatures of past pathogen exposure. Genome-wide SNP genotypes for about 55% of the roughly 670 donors were used in a later genetic analysis, which treated that subset as a discovery cohort. The study used immunosequencing to profile the T cell repertoires of 670 or so subjects and linked those repertoires to cytomegalovirus serostatus. The later analysis used no new phenotypic data to find candidate immune exposures, relying instead on TCR beta sequences and their occurrence across donors. Of the 300 to 500 genotyped donors, 75% to 85% were placed in the genetic ancestry cluster associated with self-reported Caucasian donors. To study patterns of TCR occurrence, a later analysis re-analyzed previously published TCR beta repertoires from 600 to 750 donors and added high-resolution HLA genotyping. Five DR-DQ haplotypes were handled as single units for association and clustering because linkage in the cohort was strong. High-throughput TCR immunosequencing, statistical association of individual TCRs with disease status, and machine learning were combined to predict cytomegalovirus infection status. On average, 235,054 unique TCR beta nucleotide sequences were sequenced per donor among a few hundred genotyped donors of the cohort, with roughly 18% of those sequences being non-productive. Besides the first cohort of roughly 700 subjects, a separate validation cohort made up of over a hundred different subjects was used. An earlier analysis of 587 of the donors used high-throughput TCR beta sequencing to judge whether each TCR beta V gene segment behaved as functional or pseudogenic. Typing coverage varied by locus: roughly 620-640 donors for A, B, C, DRB1 and DQB1; 500 to 550 for DQA1; more than 600 for DPA1; more than 450 for DPB1. An early release that covered fewer than 800 HLA-typed donors contained approximately 320 gigabases of sequencing data and around 80 million unique TCR sequences. Donor age, sex, ethnicity and CMV serostatus were collected together with the repertoire data. All discovery cohort repertoires had been generated on a single sequencing platform. Both class I and class II loci were covered by HLA typing, at four-digit resolution. What the work shows at the level of the full study, not this receptor alone: Linkage disequilibrium might explain the correlated functional status among segregating V segments, but an unknown experimental factor could not be ruled out. According to the authors, the approach could potentially be generalized to other disease states and immunological phenotypes. For the cohort, immune exposure information was limited to CMV serostatus. At a false discovery rate of 0.05, a later analysis linked about 16,000 TCR beta sequences to specific HLA alleles. A few of the identified cytomegalovirus-associated TCR beta chains were confirmed in vitro to be specific for cytomegalovirus antigens. A group of highly shared sequence variants was considered likely to be a technical artifact of the sequencing pipeline. This cohort had only TCR beta chains sequenced, and the lack of alpha or paired-chain data limited which features could be detected. A total of 164 TCR beta chains were listed by the study as associated with cytomegalovirus. The classifier was reported to diagnose cytomegalovirus status with high specificity and sensitivity in both the original and validation cohorts. When HLA alleles, especially DR and DQ, strongly co-occurred, TCR associations were difficult to assign to individual alleles. A further reported finding was that TCR beta sequences accurately predicted the HLA-A and HLA-B alleles for most subjects in the first cohort. The 87-base-pair reads could not distinguish some IMGT-functional V segments, including TRBV6-2 and TRBV6-3, so those segments were excluded. Because HLA typing was unavailable for some donors at each locus, only the typed subset was used in association tests. The presence/absence analyses assumed that sequencing depth was roughly uniform across donors, and that assumption may not be true. A later analysis found that TCR association rates varied across HLA loci, with DRB1 alleles showing the most associated TCRs and HLA-C alleles the fewest. Several of the top co-occurrence clusters appeared to be linked to parvovirus B19, influenza, CMV and Epstein-Barr virus, according to a later analysis. In an earlier analysis of approximately 590 of the donors, most TCR beta V segments appeared in productive rearrangements about 87% or about 30% of the time, broadly matching IMGT annotations. A later analysis found that most CMV-associated TCR beta chains appeared HLA-restricted, with HLA associations seemingly driven largely by CMV exposure. Most TCR sequences were seen in very few donors, while some public TCRs were found in many individuals. In a later analysis, HLA-associated TCR beta chains showed more clonal expansion and lower generation probabilities than non-associated chains that were equally common. The earlier analysis of 587 of the donors excluded roughly 17 rarely observed V segments, including chromosome 9 orphons, because counts were too low. An association between a missense DCLRE1C variant and V-gene and J-gene trimming of TCR beta chains was found in a later genetic analysis and replicated in an independent cohort. According to a later genetic analysis, donors in an Asian-associated ancestry cluster had fewer N-insertions in productive TCRs than the roughly 700-donor mean.

According to the germline V gene, CDR1 reads SGHRS and CDR2 reads YFSETQ. Trimming accounts for 4 bases at V and 4 bases at J, while the number of junction bases matched to no gene is 3. From cysteine to phenylalanine, the CDR3 is 15 amino acids long. Of the read, only the CDR3 DNA is kept; its 45 bases are in frame from base 1. In total, more than 500 healthy bone marrow donors made up the cohort. All cohort members were sampled while nominally healthy, although unrecorded immune exposures were likely present. The donor was CMV seronegative and was included in the group of 352 seronegative cohort members. Each donor provided a peripheral blood sample, and peripheral blood mononuclear cells were used for TCR beta sequencing. The Qiagen DNeasy Blood Extraction Kit was used to extract genomic DNA from the blood cell samples.

This clonotype was obtained from a female donor in good health and CMV-seronegative. The specimen was PBMCs. The receptor chain draws on TRBV5-1 and TRBJ2-5; TRBD2 matches 14 bases in the middle. The DNA sequence follows: TGCGCCAGCAGCGTGACTAGCGGGGGGGGAGAGACCCAGTACTTC. It translates as CASSVTSGGGETQYF.